The 25 T cell receptor beta chains given below trace back to one sample, sequenced in a study of CD8+ T cells in alopecia areata. The treatment denotes: oral pan-JAK inhibitor, 5-10 mg twice daily. The authors extracted RNA and reverse transcribed it into cDNA as the sequencing template. Generated by immunoSEQ multiplex PCR, the TCRdb table keeps only in-frame clones and is missing some. Of 200,000 to 250,000 clones in the sample, about 64% were seen once. The sequencing here drew on CD4+ T cells sorted from blood, taken at week 4, from a patient treated with tofacitinib. Receptors were obtained from a human donor with alopecia areata.

The V call is TRBV5-4, the J call TRBJ2-7, with 8 nucleotides matching TRBD1. The V and J ends lost 4 bases and 3 bases, in that order; junction bases with no gene match: 3. This CDR3 spans 13 amino acids. CDR1 is SGHNT, CDR2 YYREEE, per germline (reference sequence). The CDR3 here is CASSGDRGYEQYF. The CDR3 nucleotides are TGTGCCAGCAGCGGCGACAGGGGCTACGAGCAGTACTTC. Full variable domain (missing parts from reference TRBV5-4 and TRBJ2-7): ETGVTQSPTHLIKTRGQQVTLRCSSQSGHNTVSWYQQALGQGPQFIFQYYREEENGRGNFPPRFSGLQFPNYSSELNVNALELDDSALYLCASSGDRGYEQYFGPGTRLTVT.

This clone was picked up a small number of times. This same CDR3 is encoded by further DNA sequences in the sample. CDR3 nucleotides: TGTGCCAGCAGCCCTCGGGCCCAAGAGACCCAGTACTTC. Protein product: CASSPRAQETQYF. The chain uses TRBV7-9 and TRBJ2-5; D uncertain. The V and J ends lost 5 bases and 1 base respectively, with 8 bases between them. CDR3 size: 13 residues. Germline lookup yields CDR1 SEHNR and CDR2 FQNEAQ (reference sequence).

Only a few counts were recorded for this clone. The chain has TRBV25-1 and TRBJ1-2; perhaps TRBD1 as D (6 bases). Per germline, CDR1 MGHDK and CDR2 SYGVNS. V was pared by 3 bases and J by 4 bases, with 9 bases between. The CDR3 sequence is 13 residues long. CDR3: CASSEGGLYGYTF. The CDR3, as DNA: TGTGCCAGCAGTGAGGGGGGGCTCTATGGCTACACCTTC.

This chain connects TRBV28 to TRBJ1-2; 9 bases map to TRBD1. Germline V CDR1 and CDR2: MDHEN, SYDVKM. The trim removed 4 bases at V and 9 bases at J, leaving 9 bases unmatched. The CDR3 length is 14 residues. In DNA, the CDR3 is TGTGCCAGCAGTTCCCAGGGACAGGGAAGGAGCTACACCTTC. Amino acids: CASSSQGQGRSYTF.

The J gene is TRBJ2-1, the V gene TRBV9; D gene uncertain. Trimming shortened V by 4 bases and J by 2 bases, and 13 bases separated the two germline ends. CDR1 and CDR2 from the germline V gene are SGDLS and YYNGEE. This CDR3 spans 15 amino acids. CDR3: CASSPQSGTYNEQFF. Written as DNA, the CDR3 is TGTGCCAGCAGCCCTCAGTCGGGCACCTACAATGAGCAGTTCTTC. The full variable domain, completed using reference TRBV9 and TRBJ2-1, is DSGVTQTPKHLITATGQRVTLRCSPRSGDLSVYWYQQSLDQGLQFLIQYYNGEERAKGNILERFSAQQFPDLHSELNLSSLELGDSALYFCASSPQSGTYNEQFFGPGTRLTVL.

The rearrangement links TRBV7-9 to TRBJ1-2; D gene ambiguous. Germline CDR1 SEHNR, CDR2 FQNEAQ (reference sequence). The germline V and J ends were trimmed by 5 bases and 6 bases, with 16 bases remaining between them. CDR3 length equals 14 residues. The CDR3 protein is CASSPPTHRNGYTF. The CDR3 region has the DNA TGTGCCAGCAGCCCCCCGACACACCGGAATGGCTACACCTTC.

The chain is built from TRBV19 and TRBJ1-5; 7 bases match TRBD1. CDR3 size: 14 residues. The trim removed 6 bases at V and 5 bases at J, leaving 7 bases unmatched. CDR1 and CDR2 (germline): LNHDA, SQIVND (reference sequence). The CDR3 nucleotides read TGTGCCAGTAGGGTCGGACAGGAGTATCAGCCCCAGCATTTT. It yields the protein CASRVGQEYQPQHF. The whole variable domain, filled in from reference TRBV19 and TRBJ1-5, reads DGGITQSPKYLFRKEGQNVTLSCEQNLNHDAMYWYRQDPGQGLRLIYYSQIVNDFQKGDIAEGYSVSREKKESFPLTVTSAQKNPTAFYLCASRVGQEYQPQHFGDGTRLSIL.

The chain combines TRBV4-2 with TRBJ2-5; D is ambiguous. Deletions cut 4 bases from V and 1 base from J, with 10 bases between. This CDR3 region has 14 residues. From germline, CDR1 is LGHNA and CDR2 YNFKEQ. CDR3 amino acids: CASSPDGIQETQYF. For the CDR3, the DNA is TGTGCCAGCAGCCCCGACGGAATCCAAGAGACCCAGTACTTC.

The chain links TRBV29-1 to TRBJ1-1; the D gene is possibly TRBD1 (5 bases). There are 13 residues in the CDR3. The germline V gene encodes CDR1 SQVTM and CDR2 ANQGSEA. The V end was cut by 7 bases, the J end by 0 bases, with 12 bases between. CDR3 DNA sequence: TGCAGCGGCAGTGGGACCCTGAACACTGAAGCTTTCTTT. It yields the protein CSGSGTLNTEAFF.

The chain joins TRBV11-2 to TRBJ1-5; D is unresolved. Trimming shortened V by 3 bases and J by 9 bases, and 18 bases separated the two germline ends. The CDR3 sequence is 15 residues long. Looked up from germline, CDR1 is SGHAT and CDR2 is FQNNGV. CDR3 residues: CASSLRQAPMSPQHF. As DNA, the CDR3 is TGTGCCAGCAGCTTGAGGCAGGCGCCAATGTCGCCCCAGCATTTT.

The chain is built from TRBV29-1 and TRBJ1-2, with D possibly matching TRBD1 (5 bases). Germline CDR1 and CDR2: SQVTM and ANQGSEA. This CDR3 is 12 amino acids long. Between the trimmed V and J ends, which lost 3 bases and 4 bases, there was a span of 9 bases. The CDR3: CSVDDSTYGYTF. Here the CDR3 DNA reads TGCAGCGTTGACGACAGCACCTATGGCTACACCTTC.

This clone showed up just a few times. V usage is TRBV5-4 and J usage is TRBJ1-2, with TRBD1 identical over 9 bases. Germline V gene data show CDR1 as SGHNT and CDR2 as YYREEE (reference sequence). V lost 5 bases and J lost 4; bases outside the gene matches: 6. This CDR3 has 14 residues. CDR3 protein: CASSFDRGGYGYTF. In nucleotides, the CDR3 is TGTGCCAGCAGTTTTGACAGGGGGGGCTATGGCTACACCTTC.

This clone has only one observation. The chain joins TRBV29-1 to TRBJ1-5; D unresolved. CDR3 size: 14 residues. V gave up 1 base and J gave up 4 bases, with 11 bases separating them. The germline V gene encodes CDR1 SQVTM and CDR2 ANQGSEA. For the CDR3, the DNA is TGCAGCGTTGAAGGTTGCAGCAATAATCAGCCCCAGCATTTT. It is translated as CSVEGCSNNQPQHF.

The chain links TRBV4-3 to TRBJ2-7, with 7 nucleotides matching TRBD1. With V trimmed by 0 bases and J by 3 bases, 5 bases remained unmatched. From germline, CDR1 is LGHNA and CDR2 YSLEER. The CDR3 totals 15 residues. As DNA, the CDR3 is TGCGCCAGCAGCCAAGATAGCCGACAGGGCTACGAGCAGTACTTC. Protein product: CASSQDSRQGYEQYF.

This clone was counted a few times. The V and J genes are TRBV30 and TRBJ1-6; 10 bases line up with TRBD1. V was clipped by 2 bases and J by 6 bases; unmatched bases: 1. Germline loops: CDR1 GTSNPN, CDR2 SVGIG (reference sequence). This CDR3 comprises 14 residues. The CDR3, as DNA: TGTGCCTGGAGTTGGGACAGGGGTAATTCACCCCTCCACTTT. Translation gives CAWSWDRGNSPLHF. The variable domain in full, completed from reference TRBV30 and TRBJ1-6, reads SQTIHQWPATLVQPVGSPLSLECTVEGTSNPNLYWYRQAAGRGLQLLFYSVGIGQISSEVPQNLSASRPQDRQFILSSKKLLLSDSGFYLCAWSWDRGNSPLHFGNGTRLTVT.

The V and J genes are TRBV7-2 and TRBJ2-1; 7 bases fit TRBD2. The CDR3 sequence is 14 residues long. CDR1 is SGHTA, CDR2 FQGNSA, per germline. V lost 3 bases, J lost 9 bases, and 8 bases stayed unmatched. The CDR3 spells CASSFKGLGLEQFF. In nucleotides, the CDR3 is TGTGCCAGCAGCTTTAAAGGACTAGGCCTTGAGCAGTTCTTC.

This chain joins TRBV4-3 and TRBJ1-5; TRBD1 agrees at 7 bases. The V gene end was trimmed by 0 bases and the J gene end by 6 bases; junction bases not matched to a gene: 5. The germline CDR1 and CDR2 sequences are LGHNA and YSLEER. The CDR3 length is 15 residues. CDR3 coding DNA: TGCGCCAGCAGCCAAGATCACGACAGGGTTCAGCCCCAGCATTTT. Its translation is CASSQDHDRVQPQHF.

The V call is TRBV14, the J call TRBJ2-5, with 7 bases fitting TRBD2. The germline gives CDR1 SGHDN, CDR2 FVKESK. The CDR3 is 16 amino acids. Trimming took 1 base from V and 5 from J; bases not matched to a gene: 10. The CDR3 loop is CASSQGSTSSGETQYF. Written as DNA, the CDR3 is TGTGCCAGCAGCCAAGGTTCGACTAGCTCGGGGGAGACCCAGTACTTC.

The chain is built from TRBV27 and TRBJ1-6; D remains ambiguous. The germline V and J ends were trimmed by 2 bases and 5 bases, with 10 bases remaining between them. The germline V gene encodes CDR1 MNHEY and CDR2 SMNVEV (reference sequence). The CDR3 is made up of 15 amino acids. Here the CDR3 reads CASSLDWLNNSPLHF. For the CDR3, the DNA is TGTGCCAGCAGTTTAGATTGGCTAAATAATTCACCCCTCCACTTT.

The chain joins TRBV2 to TRBJ2-6; D is perhaps TRBD2 (5 bases). CDR1 is SNHLY, CDR2 FYNNEI, per germline. The CDR3 is made up of 14 amino acids. V was cut by 6 bases and J by 1 base, with 7 bases left in between. CDR3 nucleotide sequence: TGTGCCAGCAGGAGGGTGTCTGGGGCCAACGTCCTGACTTTC. Translating it yields CASRRVSGANVLTF.

Only a few counts were recorded for this clone. The chain joins TRBV27 to TRBJ2-3, with 9 nucleotides matching TRBD2. Germline V gene sequence: CDR1 MNHEY, CDR2 SMNVEV (reference sequence). Trimming cost V 4 bases and J 2 bases; bases outside gene matches: 10. This CDR3 contains 17 residues. The CDR3 nucleotides read TGTGCCAGCAGTTCTCTAGGGACTAGCAGTTTCACAGATACGCAGTATTTT. Residues: CASSSLGTSSFTDTQYF.

CDR3 residues: CASSLTQGAQPQHF. The DNA of the CDR3 is TGTGCCAGCAGTTTAACTCAGGGGGCTCAGCCCCAGCATTTT. V and J are TRBV27 and TRBJ1-5, with 8 bases lining up with TRBD1. The ends lost 2 bases at V and 6 bases at J; junction bases unmatched: 3. Germline V lookup: CDR1 MNHEY, CDR2 SMNVEV (reference sequence). This CDR3 spans 14 amino acids.

The chain combines TRBV18 with TRBJ1-6; TRBD1 aligns across 11 bases. The CDR3 spans 16 residues. CDR1 and CDR2 from the germline V gene are KGHSH and LQKENI. Trimming at V came to 6 bases and at J to 6 bases, leaving 7 bases not matched to a gene. CDR3 sequence reads: CASSIEGQGANSPLHF. CDR3 DNA sequence: TGTGCCAGCTCGATCGAAGGACAGGGGGCTAATTCACCCCTCCACTTT. Full variable domain (rest looked up from reference TRBV18 and TRBJ1-6): NAGVMQNPRHLVRRRGQEARLRCSPMKGHSHVYWYRQLPEEGLKFMVYLQKENIIDESGMPKERFSAEFPKEGPSILRIQQVVRGDSAAYFCASSIEGQGANSPLHFGNGTRLTVT.

This clone was seen once. The chain has TRBV5-1 and TRBJ2-7, with D unclear. Trimming stripped 2 bases from V and 7 bases from J, with 13 bases between. CDR3 length equals 13 residues. In germline, CDR1 is SGHRS, CDR2 YFSETQ. CDR3: CASSFRPIGEQYF. CDR3 bases: TGCGCCAGCAGCTTTAGGCCCATTGGGGAGCAGTACTTC.

This clone was counted only a few times. V gene TRBV5-1 combines with J gene TRBJ2-7; 7 positions agree with TRBD1. The CDR3 totals 13 residues. V gave up 4 bases and J gave up 3 bases; unmatched junction bases: 4. The germline CDR1 and CDR2 sequences are SGHRS and YFSETQ. This CDR3 reads CASSPTGLYEQYF. The DNA of the CDR3 is TGCGCCAGCAGCCCGACAGGGCTCTACGAGCAGTACTTC.